This T cell receptor beta chain comes out of a study of control samples from healthy donors and cancer patients. The V gene's germline CDR1 is MDHEN and CDR2 SYDVKM. This CDR3 region has 15 residues. Trimming at V came to 4 bases and at J to 7 bases, leaving 10 bases not matched to a gene. This clone was detected once. Clones were read by immunoSEQ multiplex PCR, and TCRdb kept only the in-frame ones, dropping some. In the table there are 95,000 to 150,000 clones, about 89% of which are singletons. The TCR originated in a man aged 55 to 70 in good health. Sequenced material: blood. V is TRBV28 and J is TRBJ1-5, with 7 nucleotides matching TRBD1. The CDR3 DNA reads as TGTGCCAGCAGTTCAACACAGGGGCCAGGGCAGCCCCAGCATTTT. This gives the protein CASSSTQGPGQPQHF. Supplemented by reference TRBV28 and TRBJ1-5, the full variable domain reads DVKVTQSSRYLVKRTGEKVFLECVQDMDHENMFWYRQDPGLGLRLIYFSYDVKMKEKGDIPEGYSVSREKKERFSLILESASTNQTSMYLCASSSTQGPGQPQHFGDGTRLSIL.